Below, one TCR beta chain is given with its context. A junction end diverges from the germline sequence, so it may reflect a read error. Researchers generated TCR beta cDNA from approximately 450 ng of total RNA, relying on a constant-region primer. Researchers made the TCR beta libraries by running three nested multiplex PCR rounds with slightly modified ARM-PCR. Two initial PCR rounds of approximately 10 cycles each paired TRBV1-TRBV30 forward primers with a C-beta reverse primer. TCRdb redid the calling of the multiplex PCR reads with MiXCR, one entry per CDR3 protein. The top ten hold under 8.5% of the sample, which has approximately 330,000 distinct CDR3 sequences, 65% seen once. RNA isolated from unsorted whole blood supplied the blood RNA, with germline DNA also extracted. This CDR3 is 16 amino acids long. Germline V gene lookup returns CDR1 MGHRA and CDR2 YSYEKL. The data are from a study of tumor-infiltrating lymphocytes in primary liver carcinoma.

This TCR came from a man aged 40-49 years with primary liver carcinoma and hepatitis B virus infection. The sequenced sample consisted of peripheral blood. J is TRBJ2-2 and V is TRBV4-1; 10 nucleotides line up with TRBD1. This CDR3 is CASNGLDRGLTGELSF. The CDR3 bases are TGCGCCAGCAACGGCCTGGACAGGGGGTTAACCGGGGAGCTGTCTTTT.